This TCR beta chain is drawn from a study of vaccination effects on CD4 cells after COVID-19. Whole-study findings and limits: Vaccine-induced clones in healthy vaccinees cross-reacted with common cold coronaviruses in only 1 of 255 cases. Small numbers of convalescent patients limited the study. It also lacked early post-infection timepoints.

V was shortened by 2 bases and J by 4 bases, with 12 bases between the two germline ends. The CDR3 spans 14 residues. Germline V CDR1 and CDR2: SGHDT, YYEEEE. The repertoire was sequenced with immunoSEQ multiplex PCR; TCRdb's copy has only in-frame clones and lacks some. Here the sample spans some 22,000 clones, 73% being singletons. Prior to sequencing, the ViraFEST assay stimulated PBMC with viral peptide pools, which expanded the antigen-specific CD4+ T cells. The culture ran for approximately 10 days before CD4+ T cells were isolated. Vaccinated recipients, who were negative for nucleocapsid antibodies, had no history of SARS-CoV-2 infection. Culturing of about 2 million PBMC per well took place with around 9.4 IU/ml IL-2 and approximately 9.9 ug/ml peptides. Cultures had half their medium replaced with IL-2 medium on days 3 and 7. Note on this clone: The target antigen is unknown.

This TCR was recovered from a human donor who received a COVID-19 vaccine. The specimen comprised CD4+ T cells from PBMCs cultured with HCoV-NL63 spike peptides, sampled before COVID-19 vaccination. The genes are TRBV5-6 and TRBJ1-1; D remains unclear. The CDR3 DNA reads TGTGCCAGCAGCTTCAATCGGTGGGGCACTGAAGCTTTCTTT. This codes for CASSFNRWGTEAFF.